The 27 T cell receptor beta chains listed next were all sequenced from one sample in a study of blood T cell repertoires in COVID-19. Repertoires were generated with immunoSEQ multiplex PCR, while TCRdb's copy carries only in-frame clones and drops some. This repertoire shows over 70,000 clones, more than 75% found once; its top ten account for over 25%. Sequenced material: peripheral blood. Receptors were obtained from an elderly woman with active or convalescent COVID-19.

V usage is TRBV3-1 (or the pseudogene TRBV3-2) and J usage is TRBJ1-3; 7 bases agree with TRBD1. The germline V gene encodes CDR1 LGHDT and CDR2 YNNKEL (reference sequence). V lost 3 bases and J lost 4; bases outside the gene matches: 3. This CDR3 is 14 amino acids long. The CDR3 is CASSQGTEGNTIYF. CDR3 nucleotide sequence: TGTGCCAGCAGCCAGGGGACAGAAGGAAACACCATATATTTT.

This clone was counted between two and nine times. V usage is TRBV5-1 and J usage is TRBJ2-7, with 10 bases lining up with TRBD1. The CDR3 has 14 amino acids. CDR1 and CDR2 (germline): SGHRS, YFSETQ. The V and J ends lost 4 bases and 4 bases, in that order; junction bases with no gene match: 5. Written as DNA, the CDR3 is TGCGCCAGCAGCCACGGACAGGGGGGGTACGAGCAGTACTTC. Amino acid sequence: CASSHGQGGYEQYF.

The rearrangement joins TRBV2 to TRBJ2-1; D perhaps matches TRBD1 (7 bases). This CDR3 is built from 12 residues. In germline, CDR1 is SNHLY, CDR2 FYNNEI. Trimming pared 7 bases from V and 5 bases from J, leaving 9 bases between. CDR3 protein: CASTRGDNEQFF. CDR3 nucleotide sequence: TGTGCCAGCACCAGGGGGGACAATGAGCAGTTCTTC. The full variable domain, its missing parts supplied by reference TRBV2 and TRBJ2-1, is EPEVTQTPSHQVTQMGQEVILRCVPISNHLYFYWYRQILGQKVEFLVSFYNNEISEKSEIFDDQFSVERPDGSNFTLKIRSTKLEDSAMYFCASTRGDNEQFFGPGTRLTVL.

About this clone: Relative to the germline gene, one junction end is altered; a read error may explain this. This chain connects TRBV6-5 to TRBJ2-7, with 7 bases aligning to TRBD1. This CDR3 region has 13 residues. Germline CDR1 MNHEY, CDR2 SVGAGI. DNA for the CDR3: TGTGCCAGCAGTAACTCACAGGGGAGCGAGCAGTACTTC. Translation gives CASSNSQGSEQYF.

This chain joins TRBV9 and TRBJ1-3; D gene uncertain. V was pared by 0 bases and J by 2 bases, with 12 bases between. The CDR3 is 16 residues long. Germline V lookup: CDR1 SGDLS, CDR2 YYNGEE. The CDR3 protein is CASSVAGQRAGNTIYF. The CDR3 nucleotides read TGTGCCAGCAGCGTAGCGGGCCAGAGGGCTGGAAACACCATATATTTT.

J is TRBJ1-4 and V is TRBV7-9; D is ambiguous. The CDR3 spans 13 residues. The germline V gene has CDR1 SEHNR and CDR2 FQNEAQ (reference sequence). Between the trimmed V and J ends, which lost 10 bases and 0 bases, there was a span of 9 bases. The CDR3 bases are TGTGCCACCGGGGAGGCAACTAATGAAAAACTGTTTTTT. Its translation is CATGEATNEKLFF.

V gene TRBV5-5 combines with J gene TRBJ2-2, with a weak D call TRBD1 (5 bases). This CDR3 is built from 14 residues. Germline V gene lookup returns CDR1 SGHKS and CDR2 YYEKEE (reference sequence). The germline V and J ends were trimmed by 6 bases and 3 bases, with 12 bases remaining between them. The CDR3 DNA follows: TGTGCCAGCAAAGGGGCGTTGGACACCGGGGAGCTGTTTTTT. This translates into CASKGALDTGELFF.

This clone was detected only once. The CDR3: CSASDRGTEAFF. DNA for the CDR3: TGCAGTGCTAGTGACAGGGGCACTGAAGCTTTCTTT. V is TRBV20-1 and J is TRBJ1-1; 8 bases match TRBD1. V gave up 3 bases and J gave up 4 bases; unmatched junction bases: 1. Germline CDR1 DFQATT, CDR2 SNEGSKA (reference sequence). The CDR3 contains 12 residues.

This clone was found many times. V gene TRBV19 combines with J gene TRBJ1-2; D gene ambiguous. This CDR3 has 13 residues. V gave up 3 bases and J gave up 3 bases, with 8 bases separating them. The germline V gene encodes CDR1 LNHDA and CDR2 SQIVND (reference sequence). This CDR3 reads CASSMSSDYGYTF. The CDR3 nucleotides read TGTGCCAGTAGTATGAGTTCCGACTATGGCTACACCTTC.

The chain links TRBV11-2 to TRBJ1-1; TRBD1 aligns across 8 bases. The CDR3 extends over 14 amino acids. CDR1 is SGHAT, CDR2 FQNNGV, per germline. V lost 2 bases and J lost 4; bases outside the gene matches: 3. This CDR3 is CASSLQGASTEAFF. For the CDR3, the DNA is TGTGCCAGCAGCTTACAGGGGGCGAGCACTGAAGCTTTCTTT.

The genes are TRBV3-1 (or the pseudogene TRBV3-2) and TRBJ2-5; TRBD2 matches 8 bases. The CDR3 is made up of 15 amino acids. Germline V gene lookup returns CDR1 LGHDT and CDR2 YNNKEL (reference sequence). V was clipped by 5 bases and J by 5 bases; unmatched bases: 10. In nucleotides, the CDR3 is TGTGCCAGCAGCAACCAGGGACTAGGGTCGGAGACCCAGTACTTC. Translating gives CASSNQGLGSETQYF.

The chain couples TRBV30 to TRBJ1-1; D is perhaps TRBD1 (5 bases). Trimming removed 4 bases from V and 4 bases from J, with 16 bases in between. There are 14 residues in the CDR3. CDR1 is GTSNPN and CDR2 is SVGIG in the germline V gene (reference sequence). CDR3 residues: CAWKGFLSGTEAFF. CDR3 DNA sequence: TGTGCCTGGAAGGGGTTTCTGAGTGGCACTGAAGCTTTCTTT.

This clone was observed a few times. This chain connects TRBV7-2 to TRBJ2-7; D is unresolved. V lost 5 bases to trimming and J lost 1 base, with 18 bases between them. The CDR3 contains 16 residues. Looked up from germline, CDR1 is SGHTA and CDR2 is FQGNSA. For the CDR3, the DNA is TGTGCCAGCAGCCCGCTCCGAGGTAGTGGATCCTACGAGCAGTACTTC. Translated: CASSPLRGSGSYEQYF.

This chain connects TRBV4-2 to TRBJ2-7, with 9 bases matching TRBD2. This CDR3 is 20 amino acids long. With 0 bases clipped from V and 2 bases from J, the junction kept 17 bases outside the gene matches. CDR1 and CDR2 from the germline V gene are LGHNA and YNFKEQ. As DNA, the CDR3 is TGTGCCAGCAGCCAAGATTTACGGCGGGGGGGCACGGTACCACCCTACGAGCAGTACTTC. Its protein product is CASSQDLRRGGTVPPYEQYF.

CDR3 region: CASSITPESLNSPLHF. The CDR3 region has the DNA TGTGCCAGTAGTATTACGCCAGAATCCTTAAATTCACCCCTCCACTTT. The V and J genes are TRBV19 and TRBJ1-6, with unresolved D. CDR1 LNHDA and CDR2 SQIVND come from the germline V gene (reference sequence). This CDR3 contains 16 residues. Trimming pared 3 bases from V and 7 bases from J, leaving 16 bases between.

The CDR3 loop reads CATSDPGQGAYGYTF. The CDR3 bases are TGTGCCACCAGTGATCCCGGACAGGGGGCATATGGCTACACCTTC. This rearrangement joins TRBV24-1 to TRBJ1-2, with 11 bases fitting TRBD1. This CDR3 is 15 amino acids long. Losses at the gene ends were 3 bases for V and 5 bases for J; bases not matched to a gene: 4. The V gene's germline CDR1 is KGHDR and CDR2 SFDVKD.

This sequence joins TRBV28 and TRBJ1-3; no reliable D call. V lost 5 bases and J lost 1, with 12 bases in between. CDR3 length equals 15 residues. Germline V gene data show CDR1 as MDHEN and CDR2 as SYDVKM. The CDR3 DNA sequence: TGTGCCAGCAGTGGCGTCGGGAGATCTGGAAACACCATATATTTT. As protein: CASSGVGRSGNTIYF.

The V call is TRBV15, the J call TRBJ1-4; weak D call: TRBD1 (5 bases). Germline V gene data show CDR1 as LNHNV and CDR2 as YYDKDF (reference sequence). Trimming shortened V by 0 bases and J by 5 bases, and 10 bases separated the two germline ends. This CDR3 comprises 15 residues. In DNA, the CDR3 is TGTGCCACCAGCAGAGATCCGGGGGGGAATGAAAAACTGTTTTTT. Translating it yields CATSRDPGGNEKLFF.

This rearrangement joins TRBV20-1 to TRBJ1-1; 10 positions agree with TRBD1. The CDR3 covers 16 residues. Germline CDR1 and CDR2: DFQATT and SNEGSKA (reference sequence). Trimming at V came to 6 bases and at J to 2 bases, leaving 12 bases not matched to a gene. DNA for the CDR3: TGCAGTGCAAGTATGGCGACAGGGGGCCCCAACACTGAAGCTTTCTTT. Protein product: CSASMATGGPNTEAFF.

The rearrangement links TRBV5-4 to TRBJ1-1, with a weak D call TRBD1 (6 bases). V was pared by 3 bases and J by 9 bases, with 15 bases between. This CDR3 is 13 amino acids long. Germline V lookup: CDR1 SGHNT, CDR2 YYREEE (reference sequence). Here the CDR3 DNA reads TGTGCCAGCAGCTCTAACAGGGATGTGAAAGCTTTCTTT. Encoded protein: CASSSNRDVKAFF.

This clone was picked up a small number of times. CDR3 amino acids: CASSRGQKNTEAFF. The CDR3 nucleotides are TGCGCCAGCAGTCGGGGACAAAAAAACACTGAAGCTTTCTTT. J is TRBJ1-1 and V is TRBV23-1; D possibly corresponds to TRBD1 (6 bases). TRBV23-1 is an open reading frame whose function is uncertain. V lost 4 bases and J 2 bases, leaving 11 bases between the germline ends. This CDR3 contains 14 residues.

The rearrangement joins TRBV4-1 to TRBJ1-4; D not resolved. The CDR3 runs to 16 residues. Deletions cut 0 bases from V and 1 base from J, with 9 bases between. In germline, CDR1 is MGHRA, CDR2 YSYEKL. In DNA, the CDR3 is TGCGCCAGCAGCCAAGATCTGGCGGGAACTAATGAAAAACTGTTTTTT. It yields the protein CASSQDLAGTNEKLFF.

CDR3 coding DNA: TGTGCCAGCAGTTGGACAGCAACTAATGAAAAACTGTTTTTT. It codes for CASSWTATNEKLFF. The rearrangement joins TRBV6-5 to TRBJ1-4; tentative D call: TRBD1 (6 bases). Germline CDR1 is MNHEY and CDR2 is SVGAGI. The CDR3 is 14 amino acids. V shed 4 bases and J shed 0 bases, with 6 bases lying between them.

V and J are TRBV5-5 and TRBJ2-3; TRBD2 is a possible D gene (6 bases). Germline-derived CDR1 and CDR2 are SGHKS and YYEKEE (reference sequence). Trimming removed 5 bases at V and 3 bases at J, with 13 bases between. The CDR3 consists of 14 residues. CDR3 nucleotide sequence: TGTGCCAGCAGGCGCATCGGGGGTACAGATACGCAGTATTTT. Translated, it gives CASRRIGGTDTQYF.

The CDR3 sequence is CASRQGFTGELFF. CDR3 sequence (DNA): TGTGCCAGCAGACAGGGTTTCACCGGGGAGCTGTTTTTT. This rearrangement joins TRBV2 to TRBJ2-2; a possible D gene is TRBD1 (6 bases). The germline V and J ends were trimmed by 6 bases and 4 bases, with 9 bases remaining between them. The CDR3 length is 13 residues. CDR1 and CDR2 from the germline V gene are SNHLY and FYNNEI.

The chain links TRBV20-1 to TRBJ2-5, with D uncertain. The CDR3 sequence is 11 residues long. Germline-derived CDR1 and CDR2 are DFQATT and SNEGSKA (reference sequence). Trimming removed 0 bases from V and 6 bases from J, with 5 bases in between. CDR3 sequence reads: CSARDIQTQYF. The CDR3 nucleotides read TGCAGTGCTAGAGATATTCAGACCCAGTACTTC.

The V call is TRBV11-2, the J call TRBJ2-1, with 8 nucleotides matching TRBD1. The junction had 9 bases not matched to a gene; V was cut back by 1 base and J by 7 bases. The germline gives CDR1 SGHAT, CDR2 FQNNGV. This CDR3 is 16 amino acids long. In DNA form, the CDR3 reads TGTGCCAGCAGCTTAGCCCCGAGGACAGGGAAGAATGAGCAGTTCTTC. This translates into CASSLAPRTGKNEQFF. Supplemented by reference TRBV11-2 and TRBJ2-1, the full variable domain reads EAGVAQSPRYKIIEKRQSVAFWCNPISGHATLYWYQQILGQGPKLLIQFQNNGVVDDSQLPKDRFSAERLKGVDSTLKIQPAKLEDSAVYLCASSLAPRTGKNEQFFGPGTRLTVL.